This T cell receptor beta chain was obtained from a study of blood T cells in healthy people across ages. Study observations and caveats: More naive CD4+ cells and higher diversity marked long-lived donors relative to aged donors.

This clonotype was recorded at least ten times. Its antigen is unknown. Total RNA amounts of at least 6 micrograms were extracted per sample. Germline lookup yields CDR1 SGHRS and CDR2 YFSETQ. This CDR3 has 16 residues. Between the trimmed V and J ends, which lost 3 bases and 5 bases, there was a span of 21 bases. PCR was performed a second time for about 7 to 12 cycles using a sample-barcoded 5' primer and a J-beta primer mix. Per-sample output comprised a minimum of 3 million paired-end reads containing CDR3. MiXCR was run by TCRdb on the 5' RACE reads, yielding one entry per CDR3 protein. Here the sample spans 850,000 or so distinct CDR3 sequences, less than 35% being singletons.

This clonotype was sampled from a woman of 80 years or more in good health. What was sequenced was blood. This sequence joins TRBV5-1 and TRBJ2-7; D may correspond to TRBD1 or TRBD2 (5 bases each). CDR3 amino acids: CASSSAGTLRENEQYF. Written as DNA, the CDR3 is TGCGCCAGCAGCTCCGCCGGGACCCTTCGTGAGAACGAGCAGTACTTC.